This T cell receptor beta chain was recorded in a study of response to subunit inactivated influenza vaccine. Worth noting for this clonotype: What it recognizes is unknown.

One entry per CDR3 protein results from TCRdb running MiXCR on the RT-PCR reads. The table records about 530,000 distinct CDR3 sequences, 10% to 15% of them present only once. Findings and limits, study-wide: Each seasonal influenza vaccination recruits few new T cells, the authors suggested.

There are 19 residues in the CDR3. The ends lost 4 bases at V and 4 bases at J; junction bases unmatched: 14. Per germline, CDR1 DFQATT and CDR2 SNEGSKA (reference sequence). The chain joins TRBV20-1 to TRBJ2-1, with 15 bases aligning to TRBD2. This specimen was PBMCs from blood, taken roughly 6 weeks after vaccination. This clonotype was obtained from a man aged 45-60 years who received an inactivated influenza vaccine. The CDR3 loop is CSANGLAGGPGRLYNEQFF. CDR3 bases: TGCAGTGCTAACGGACTAGCGGGGGGGCCAGGAAGACTGTACAATGAGCAGTTCTTC.